The entry below describes one TCR beta chain. These data originate in a study of spatial heterogeneity in lung cancer. Time point given: blood at routine non-recurrence follow-up after resection. Unsorted whole RNA samples from tumor, nontumor lung or frozen PBMC were sequenced. TCRdb redid the calling of the 5' RACE reads with MiXCR, one entry per CDR3 protein. This table holds tens of thousands of distinct CDR3 sequences, over 6.5% found once. From germline, CDR1 is SEHNR and CDR2 FQNEAQ (reference sequence). The CDR3 runs to 16 residues. The V and J ends lost 4 bases and 1 base, in that order; junction bases with no gene match: 6.

The chain uses TRBV7-9 and TRBJ1-3, with TRBD1 matching over 8 bases. The sample in question was PBMCs, obtained at follow-up. This sequence originates from a male donor with early-stage non-small cell lung cancer. The CDR3 DNA reads as TGTGCCAGCAGCTCAAGGACAGGGTTTTCTGGAAACACCATATATTTT. Protein: CASSSRTGFSGNTIYF.